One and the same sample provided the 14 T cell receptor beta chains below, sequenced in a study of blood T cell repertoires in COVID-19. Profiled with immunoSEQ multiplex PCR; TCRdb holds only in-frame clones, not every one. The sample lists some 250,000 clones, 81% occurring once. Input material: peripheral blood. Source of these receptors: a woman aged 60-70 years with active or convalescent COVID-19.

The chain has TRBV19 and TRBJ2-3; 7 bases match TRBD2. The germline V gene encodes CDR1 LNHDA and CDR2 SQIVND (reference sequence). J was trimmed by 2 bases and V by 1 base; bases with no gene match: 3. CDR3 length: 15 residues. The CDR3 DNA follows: TGTGCCAGTAGTATAGCCGGGACTAACACAGATACGCAGTATTTT. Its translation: CASSIAGTNTDTQYF.

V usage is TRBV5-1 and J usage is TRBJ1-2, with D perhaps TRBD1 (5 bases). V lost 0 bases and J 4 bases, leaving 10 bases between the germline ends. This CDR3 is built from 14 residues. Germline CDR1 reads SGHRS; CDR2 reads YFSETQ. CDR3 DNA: TGCGCCAGCAGCTTGGATCGGGGGGGCTATGGCTACACCTTC. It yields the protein CASSLDRGGYGYTF.

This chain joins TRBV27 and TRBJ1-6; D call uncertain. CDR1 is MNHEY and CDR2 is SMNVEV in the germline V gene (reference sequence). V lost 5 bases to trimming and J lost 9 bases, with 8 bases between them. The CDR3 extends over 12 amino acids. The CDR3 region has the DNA TGTGCCAGCAGTCCCCCTAGTTCACCCCTCCACTTT. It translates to CASSPPSSPLHF.

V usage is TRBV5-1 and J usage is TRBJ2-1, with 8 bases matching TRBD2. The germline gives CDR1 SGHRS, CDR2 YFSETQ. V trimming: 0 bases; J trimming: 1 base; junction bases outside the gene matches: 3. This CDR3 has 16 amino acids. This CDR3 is CASSLDRGGSYNEQFF. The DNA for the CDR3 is TGCGCCAGCAGCTTGGACCGGGGGGGGTCCTACAATGAGCAGTTCTTC.

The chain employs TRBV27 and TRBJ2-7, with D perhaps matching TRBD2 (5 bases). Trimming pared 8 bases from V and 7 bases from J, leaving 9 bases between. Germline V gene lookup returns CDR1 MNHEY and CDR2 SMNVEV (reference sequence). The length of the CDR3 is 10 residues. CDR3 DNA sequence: TGTGCCAGCGGTAGGGAGGAGCAGTACTTC. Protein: CASGREEQYF.

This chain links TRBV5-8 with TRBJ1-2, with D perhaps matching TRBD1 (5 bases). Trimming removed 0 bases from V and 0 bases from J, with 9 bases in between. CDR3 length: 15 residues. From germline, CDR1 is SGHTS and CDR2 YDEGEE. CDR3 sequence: CASSLAGYPNYGYTF. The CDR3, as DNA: TGTGCCAGCAGCTTGGCAGGGTATCCTAACTATGGCTACACCTTC.

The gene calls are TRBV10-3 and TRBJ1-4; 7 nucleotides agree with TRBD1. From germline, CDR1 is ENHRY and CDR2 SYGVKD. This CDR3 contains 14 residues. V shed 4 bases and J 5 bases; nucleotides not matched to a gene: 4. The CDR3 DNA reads TGTGCCATCAGTGCGGGGACAGTCAATGAAAAACTGTTTTTT. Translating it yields CAISAGTVNEKLFF.

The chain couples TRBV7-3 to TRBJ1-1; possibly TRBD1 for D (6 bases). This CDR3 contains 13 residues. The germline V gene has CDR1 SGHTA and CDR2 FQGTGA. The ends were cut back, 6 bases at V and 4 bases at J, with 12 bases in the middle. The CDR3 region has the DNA TGTGCCAGCAGTTCGGGGACAAGCACTGAAGCTTTCTTT. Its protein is CASSSGTSTEAFF.

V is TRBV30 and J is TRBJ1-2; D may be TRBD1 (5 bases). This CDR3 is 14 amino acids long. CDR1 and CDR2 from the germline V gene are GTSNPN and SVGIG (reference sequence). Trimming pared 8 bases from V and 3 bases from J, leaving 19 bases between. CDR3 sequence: CAPGPAIGDYGYTF. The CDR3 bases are TGTGCCCCCGGGCCGGCTATAGGGGACTATGGCTACACCTTC.

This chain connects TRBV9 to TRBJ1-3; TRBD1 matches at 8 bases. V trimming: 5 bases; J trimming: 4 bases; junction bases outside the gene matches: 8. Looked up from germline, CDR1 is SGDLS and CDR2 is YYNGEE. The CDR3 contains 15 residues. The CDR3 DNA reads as TGTGCCAGCAGGAGAGGGACAGGCAGGGGAAACACCATATATTTT. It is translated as CASRRGTGRGNTIYF.

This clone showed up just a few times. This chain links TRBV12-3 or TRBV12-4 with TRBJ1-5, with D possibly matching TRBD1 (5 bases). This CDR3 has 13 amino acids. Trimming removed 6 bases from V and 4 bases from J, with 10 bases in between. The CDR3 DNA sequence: TGTGCCAGCAGCACCCGACAGAATCAGCCCCAGCATTTT. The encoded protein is CASSTRQNQPQHF.

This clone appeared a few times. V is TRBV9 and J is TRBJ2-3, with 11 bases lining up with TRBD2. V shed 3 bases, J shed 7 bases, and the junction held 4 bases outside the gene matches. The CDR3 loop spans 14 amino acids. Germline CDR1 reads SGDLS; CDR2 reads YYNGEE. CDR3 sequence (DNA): TGTGCCAGCAGCGGATTAGCGGGGGGGAATACGCAGTATTTT. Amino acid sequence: CASSGLAGGNTQYF.

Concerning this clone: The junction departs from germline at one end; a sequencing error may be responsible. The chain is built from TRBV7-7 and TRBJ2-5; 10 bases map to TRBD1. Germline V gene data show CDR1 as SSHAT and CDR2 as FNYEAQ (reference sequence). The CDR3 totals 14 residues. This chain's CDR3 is CASSMGQGFETQYF. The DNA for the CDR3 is TGTGCTAGCAGCATGGGACAGGGGTTCGAGACCCAGTACTTC. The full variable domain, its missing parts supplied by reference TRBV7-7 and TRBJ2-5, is GAGVSQSPRYKVTKRGQDVTLRCDPISSHATLYWYQQALGQGPEFLTYFNYEAQPDKSGLPSDRFSAERPEGSISTLTIQRTEQRDSAMYRCASSMGQGFETQYFGPGTRLLVL.

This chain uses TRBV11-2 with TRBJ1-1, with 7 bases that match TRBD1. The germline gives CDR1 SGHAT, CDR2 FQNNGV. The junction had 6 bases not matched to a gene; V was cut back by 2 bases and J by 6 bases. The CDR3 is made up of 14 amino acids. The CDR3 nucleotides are TGTGCCAGCAGCTTAACAGGGGATCGGGCTGAAGCTTTCTTT. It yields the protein CASSLTGDRAEAFF.